The clone carrying this T cell receptor (beta chain) is a singleton in its sample. TCRdb's table, derived via immunoSEQ multiplex PCR, lists solely in-frame clones and lacks some. The sample records roughly 230,000 clones, about 80% being singletons. CDR1 SGHTA and CDR2 FQGNSA come from the germline V gene. There are 12 residues in the CDR3. Trimming stripped 4 bases from V and 7 bases from J, with 8 bases between. This specimen comes from a study of blood T cell repertoires in COVID-19. This receptor was obtained from a man aged 50 to 60 who had recovered from COVID-19. Specimen: PBMCs or T cells enriched from blood (not recorded which). V is TRBV7-2 and J is TRBJ2-1; D gene uncertain. CDR3 region: CASSSSWNEQFF. In nucleotides, the CDR3 is TGTGCCAGCAGCTCCAGTTGGAATGAGCAGTTCTTC.